This record covers a single T cell receptor beta chain. Its target is unknown. Vbeta (60) and Jbeta (13) primers were used in the PCR. Sequencing was performed with immunoSEQ multiplex PCR; in TCRdb, only in-frame clones are kept and a portion is missing. Of approximately 200,000 clones listed, around 79% are singletons. These data come from a study of cytomegalovirus exposure and HLA in healthy donors. Overall study: Falling in the Caucasian-associated ancestry cluster were 80% to 85% of a few hundred genotyped donors. Broader study findings: One variant, a missense change in DCLRE1C, was linked in a later analysis to TCR beta V- and J-gene trimming. Upon later analysis, HLA-associated TCR beta chains proved more clonally expanded than other, equally common chains.

CDR1 and CDR2 (germline): KGHSH, LQKENI. The CDR3 extends over 15 amino acids. V was shortened by 3 bases and J by 0 bases, with 11 bases between the two germline ends. The sequenced sample was PBMCs. The V gene is TRBV18, the J gene TRBJ1-1, with D unresolved. The TCR originated in a woman younger than 30 in good health and CMV-seronegative. CDR3 nucleotides: TGTGCCAGCTCACCTGCGGAACACTTGAACACTGAAGCTTTCTTT. Translation gives CASSPAEHLNTEAFF.